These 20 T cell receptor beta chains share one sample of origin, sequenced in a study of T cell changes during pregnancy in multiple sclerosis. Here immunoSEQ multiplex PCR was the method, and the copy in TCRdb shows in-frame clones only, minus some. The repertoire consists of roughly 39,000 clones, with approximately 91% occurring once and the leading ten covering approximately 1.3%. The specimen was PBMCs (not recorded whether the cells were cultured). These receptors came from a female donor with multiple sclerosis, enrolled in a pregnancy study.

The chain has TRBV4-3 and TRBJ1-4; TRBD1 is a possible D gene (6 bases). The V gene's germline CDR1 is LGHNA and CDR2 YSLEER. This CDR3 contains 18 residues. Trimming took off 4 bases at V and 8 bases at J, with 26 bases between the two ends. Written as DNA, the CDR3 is TGCGCCAGCAGCCTCGGAAAAACGTGGACAGAGGCGGGAGAAAAACTGTTTTTT. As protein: CASSLGKTWTEAGEKLFF.

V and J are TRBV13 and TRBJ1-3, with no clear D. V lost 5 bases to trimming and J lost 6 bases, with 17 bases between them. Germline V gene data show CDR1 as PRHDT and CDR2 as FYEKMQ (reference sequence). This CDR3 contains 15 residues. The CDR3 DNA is TGTGCCAGCAGCCCCAGAAACCAACCTATAAACACCATATATTTT. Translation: CASSPRNQPINTIYF.

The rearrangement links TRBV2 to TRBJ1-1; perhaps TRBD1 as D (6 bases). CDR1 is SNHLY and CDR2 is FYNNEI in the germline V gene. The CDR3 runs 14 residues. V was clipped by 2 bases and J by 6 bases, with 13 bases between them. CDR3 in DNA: TGTGCCAGCAGTGAAAGGGGGGGGAGGGCTGAAGCTTTCTTT. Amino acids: CASSERGGRAEAFF.

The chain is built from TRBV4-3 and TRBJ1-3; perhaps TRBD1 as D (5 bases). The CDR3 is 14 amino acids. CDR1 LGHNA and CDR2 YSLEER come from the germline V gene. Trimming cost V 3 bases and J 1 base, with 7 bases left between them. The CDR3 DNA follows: TGCGCCAGCAGCCAGGGGGTGTCTGGAAACACCATATATTTT. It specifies CASSQGVSGNTIYF.

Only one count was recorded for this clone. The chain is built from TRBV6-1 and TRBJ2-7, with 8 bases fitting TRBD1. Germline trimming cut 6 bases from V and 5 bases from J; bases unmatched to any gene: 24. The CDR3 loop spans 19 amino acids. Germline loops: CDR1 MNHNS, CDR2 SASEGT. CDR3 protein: CASSEQRLFSTGVNHEQYF. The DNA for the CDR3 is TGTGCCAGCAGCGAACAGCGATTATTTTCGACAGGGGTGAACCACGAGCAGTACTTC.

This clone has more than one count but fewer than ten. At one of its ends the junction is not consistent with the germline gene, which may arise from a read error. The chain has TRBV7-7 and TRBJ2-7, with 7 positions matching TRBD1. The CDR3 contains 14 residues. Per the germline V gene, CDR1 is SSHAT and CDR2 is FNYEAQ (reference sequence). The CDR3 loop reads CASSLVTGSDEQYF. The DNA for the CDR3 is TGTGCTAGCAGCTTAGTGACAGGGTCTGACGAGCAGTACTTC.

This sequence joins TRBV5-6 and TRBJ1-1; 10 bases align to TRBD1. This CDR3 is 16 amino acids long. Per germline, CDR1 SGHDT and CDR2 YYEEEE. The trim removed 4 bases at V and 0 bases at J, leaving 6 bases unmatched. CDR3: CASSPGTGVMNTEAFF. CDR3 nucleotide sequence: TGTGCCAGCAGCCCTGGGACAGGGGTAATGAACACTGAAGCTTTCTTT.

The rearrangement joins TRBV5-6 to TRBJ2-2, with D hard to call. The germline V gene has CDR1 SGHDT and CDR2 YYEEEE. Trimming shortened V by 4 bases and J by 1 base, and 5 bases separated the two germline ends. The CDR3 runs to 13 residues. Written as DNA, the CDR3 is TGTGCCAGCAGCGATGGGAACACCGGGGAGCTGTTTTTT. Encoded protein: CASSDGNTGELFF.

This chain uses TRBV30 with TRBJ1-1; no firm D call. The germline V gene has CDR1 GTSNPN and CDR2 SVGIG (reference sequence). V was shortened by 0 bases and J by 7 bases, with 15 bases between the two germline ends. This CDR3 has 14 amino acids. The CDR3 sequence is CAWSVRLGGSEAFF. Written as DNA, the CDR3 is TGTGCCTGGAGTGTACGCCTCGGAGGGAGTGAAGCTTTCTTT.

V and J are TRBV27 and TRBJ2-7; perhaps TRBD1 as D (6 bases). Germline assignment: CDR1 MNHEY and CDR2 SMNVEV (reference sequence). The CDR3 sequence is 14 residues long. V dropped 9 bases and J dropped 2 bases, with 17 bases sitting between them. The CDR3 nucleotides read TGTGCCAGGCTTAACAGGGACGGACCCTACGAGCAGTACTTC. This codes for CARLNRDGPYEQYF.

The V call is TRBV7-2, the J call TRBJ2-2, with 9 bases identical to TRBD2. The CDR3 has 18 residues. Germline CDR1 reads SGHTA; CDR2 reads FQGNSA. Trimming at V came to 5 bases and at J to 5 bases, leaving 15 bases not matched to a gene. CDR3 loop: CASSLAGGRAFFTGELFF. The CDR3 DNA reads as TGTGCCAGCAGCCTCGCCGGCGGGAGGGCCTTTTTTACCGGGGAGCTGTTTTTT.

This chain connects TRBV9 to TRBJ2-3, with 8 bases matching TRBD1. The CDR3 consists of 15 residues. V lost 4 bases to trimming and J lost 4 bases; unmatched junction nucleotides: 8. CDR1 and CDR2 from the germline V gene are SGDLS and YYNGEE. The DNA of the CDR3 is TGTGCCAGCAGCACCCGACAGGGGCGGGCAGATACGCAGTATTTT. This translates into CASSTRQGRADTQYF.

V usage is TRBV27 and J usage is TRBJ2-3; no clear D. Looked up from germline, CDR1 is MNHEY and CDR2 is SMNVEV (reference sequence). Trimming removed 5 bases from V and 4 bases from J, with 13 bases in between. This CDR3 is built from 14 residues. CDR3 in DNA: TGTGCCAGCAGTCCAAAAATGGTAGCAGATACGCAGTATTTT. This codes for CASSPKMVADTQYF.

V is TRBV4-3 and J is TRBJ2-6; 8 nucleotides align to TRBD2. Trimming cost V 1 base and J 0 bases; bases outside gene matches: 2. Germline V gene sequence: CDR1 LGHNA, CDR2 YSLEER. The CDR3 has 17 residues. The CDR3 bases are TGCGCCAGCAGCCAAGGGACTAGCAGCTCTGGGGCCAACGTCCTGACTTTC. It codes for CASSQGTSSSGANVLTF.

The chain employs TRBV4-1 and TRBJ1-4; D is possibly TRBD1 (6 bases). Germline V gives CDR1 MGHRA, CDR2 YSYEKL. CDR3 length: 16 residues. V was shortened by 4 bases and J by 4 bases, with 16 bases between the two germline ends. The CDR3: CASSRPPGQYNEKLFF. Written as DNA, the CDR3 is TGCGCCAGCAGCCGGCCCCCTGGACAGTATAATGAAAAACTGTTTTTT.

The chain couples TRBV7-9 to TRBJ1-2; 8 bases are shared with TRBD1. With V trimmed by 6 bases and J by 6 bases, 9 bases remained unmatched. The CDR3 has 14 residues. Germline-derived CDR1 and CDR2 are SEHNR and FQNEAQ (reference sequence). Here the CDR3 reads CASSLDRGAHGYTF. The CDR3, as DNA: TGTGCCAGCAGTCTTGACAGGGGCGCGCATGGCTACACCTTC.

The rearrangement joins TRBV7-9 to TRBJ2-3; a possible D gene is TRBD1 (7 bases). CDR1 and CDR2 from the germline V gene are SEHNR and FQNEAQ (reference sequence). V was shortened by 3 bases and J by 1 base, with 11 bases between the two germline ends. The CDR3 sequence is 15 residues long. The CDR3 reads CASSFRGTGTDTQYF. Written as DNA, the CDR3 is TGTGCCAGCAGCTTTCGCGGGACAGGCACAGATACGCAGTATTTT.

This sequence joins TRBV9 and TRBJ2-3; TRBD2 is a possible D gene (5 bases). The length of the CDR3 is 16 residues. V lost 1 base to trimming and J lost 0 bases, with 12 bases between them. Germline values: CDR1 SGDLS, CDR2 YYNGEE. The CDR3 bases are TGTGCCAGCAGCGTACTAGACTACCCCAGCACAGATACGCAGTATTTT. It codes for CASSVLDYPSTDTQYF.

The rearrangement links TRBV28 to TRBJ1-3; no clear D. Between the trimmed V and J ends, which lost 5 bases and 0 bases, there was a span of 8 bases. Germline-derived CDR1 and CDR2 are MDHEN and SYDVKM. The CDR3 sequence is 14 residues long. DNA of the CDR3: TGTGCCAGCAGTGTCACCAACTCTGGAAACACCATATATTTT. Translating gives CASSVTNSGNTIYF.

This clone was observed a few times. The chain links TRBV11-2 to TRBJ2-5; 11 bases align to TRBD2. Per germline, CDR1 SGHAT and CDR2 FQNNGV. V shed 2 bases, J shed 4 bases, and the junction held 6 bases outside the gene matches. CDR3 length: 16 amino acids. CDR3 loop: CASSLLLAGVGETQYF. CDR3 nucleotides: TGTGCCAGCAGCTTACTACTAGCGGGAGTGGGAGAGACCCAGTACTTC.